This TCR beta chain was sequenced during a study of radiation and T cells in renal cell carcinoma. Germline CDR1 reads SGHTA; CDR2 reads FQGNSA. The V and J ends lost 5 bases and 2 bases respectively, with 17 bases between them. The CDR3 consists of 16 residues. This clone was detected a few times. Its antigen is currently unknown. Data came from immunoSEQ multiplex PCR; TCRdb stores just in-frame clones and leaves some out. The sample includes approximately 90,000 clones, around 88% of them seen just once. Overall study results and limits: In blood, top tumor clones expanded by 2 weeks, shrinking by 4.

The time point was: baseline pretreatment blood. Sample treatment: 15 Gy SBRT to primary tumor, nephrectomy 4 weeks later. Serial blood draws occurred at baseline and 2 and 4 weeks post-SBRT. The tumor was a clear cell renal cell carcinoma. The chain carries TRBV7-2 and TRBJ2-3; TRBD2 is a possible D gene (6 bases). The sample here was blood, taken from a patient whose treatment included radiotherapy and nephrectomy. This sequence was found in a man in his forties or fifties with renal cell carcinoma. DNA for the CDR3: TGTGCCAGCAGCAAACAGGTGGGGGAGGACACAGATACGCAGTATTTT. Translating it yields CASSKQVGEDTDTQYF.